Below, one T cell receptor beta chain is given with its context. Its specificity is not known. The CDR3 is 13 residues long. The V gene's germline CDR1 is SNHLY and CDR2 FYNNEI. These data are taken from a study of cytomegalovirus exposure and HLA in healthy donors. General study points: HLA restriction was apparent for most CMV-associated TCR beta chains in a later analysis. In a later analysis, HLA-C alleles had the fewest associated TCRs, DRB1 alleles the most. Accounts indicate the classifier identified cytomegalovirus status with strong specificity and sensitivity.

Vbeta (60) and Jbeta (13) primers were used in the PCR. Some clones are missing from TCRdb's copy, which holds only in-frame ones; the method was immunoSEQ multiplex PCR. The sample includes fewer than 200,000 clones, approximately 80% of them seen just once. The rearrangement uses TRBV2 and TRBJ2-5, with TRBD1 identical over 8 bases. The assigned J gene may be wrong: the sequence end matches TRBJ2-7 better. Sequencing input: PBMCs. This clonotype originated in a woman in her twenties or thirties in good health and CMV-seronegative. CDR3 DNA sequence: TGTGCCAGTCGGACAGGGTATGGCTACGAGCAGTACTTC. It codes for CASRTGYGYEQYF.